The 10 T cell receptor beta chains listed next were all sequenced from one sample in a study of T cells after posttransplantation cyclophosphamide (dated by TCRdb to between 2015 and 2016). Receptors were amplified or captured by the immunoSEQ multiplex PCR assay. In its TCRdb copy, this immuneACCESS table keeps in-frame sequences only and misses some clones. Where compared with another copy, unresolved V genes explain less than half of these, and the others have no known cause. Here the sample has 45,000 to 65,000 clones; 85% to 95% occur a single time. Jointly, the top ten make up 2.9% of the sample. Sequenced sample: PBMCs. These TCRs come from a young woman in good health and a related stem cell transplant donor.

The chain joins TRBV4-2 to TRBJ1-2; maybe TRBD1 (5 bases). This CDR3 contains 16 residues. Germline V gives CDR1 LGHNA, CDR2 YNFKEQ. V lost 0 bases and J 1 base, leaving 12 bases between the germline ends. CDR3 sequence: CASSQDRGEVNYGYTF. CDR3 sequence (DNA): TGTGCCAGCAGCCAAGATCGGGGGGAAGTTAACTATGGCTACACCTTC.

V usage is TRBV15 and J usage is TRBJ1-3, with D possibly being TRBD1 (6 bases). Trimming took off 5 bases at V and 0 bases at J, with 11 bases between the two ends. This CDR3 region has 15 residues. Germline CDR1 LNHNV, CDR2 YYDKDF (reference sequence). CDR3 coding DNA: TGTGCCACCAGCTTAGACAGGTACTCTGGAAACACCATATATTTT. This translates into CATSLDRYSGNTIYF. Combining the CDR3 with reference TRBV15 and TRBJ1-3 gives the whole variable domain DAMVIQNPRYQVTQFGKPVTLSCSQTLNHNVMYWYQQKSSQAPKLLFHYYDKDFNNEADTPDNFQSRRPNTSFCFLDIRSPGLGDTAMYLCATSLDRYSGNTIYFGEGSWLTVV.

The CDR3 DNA reads as TGTGCCAGCAGCTCGAGGACTAGCGGGGGGGGAGAGACCCAGTACTTC. Translation gives CASSSRTSGGGETQYF. V gene TRBV7-2 combines with J gene TRBJ2-5; the match to TRBD2 covers 15 bases. The CDR3 totals 16 residues. Germline CDR1 reads SGHTA; CDR2 reads FQGNSA. Trimming removed 4 bases from V and 4 bases from J; junction bases left unmatched: 4.

The chain couples TRBV9 to TRBJ2-7, with 7 bases matching TRBD1. The CDR3 length is 16 residues. After removal of 0 bases from V and 0 bases from J, the junction contained 6 bases not matched to a gene. The V gene's germline CDR1 is SGDLS and CDR2 YYNGEE. CDR3 bases: TGTGCCAGCAGCGTAGGTACAGGGGCGATCTCCTACGAGCAGTACTTC. Residues: CASSVGTGAISYEQYF.

This clone has only one observation. The chain joins TRBV7-2 to TRBJ2-3; 8 bases agree with TRBD2. V lost 1 base, J lost 4 bases, and 10 bases stayed unmatched. This CDR3 has 17 amino acids. Germline values: CDR1 SGHTA, CDR2 FQGNSA. The CDR3: CASSLDGGVFRADTQYF. CDR3 DNA: TGTGCCAGCAGCTTAGACGGGGGGGTCTTCAGGGCAGATACGCAGTATTTT. Full variable domain (rest looked up from reference TRBV7-2 and TRBJ2-3): GAGVSQSPSNKVTEKGKDVELRCDPISGHTALYWYRQSLGQGLEFLIYFQGNSAPDKSGLPSDRFSAERTGGSVSTLTIQRTQQEDSAVYLCASSLDGGVFRADTQYFGPGTRLTVL.

V usage is TRBV6-1 and J usage is TRBJ1-5, with 7 bases that match TRBD1. After removal of 7 bases from V and 2 bases from J, the junction contained 5 bases not matched to a gene. The CDR3 is made up of 14 amino acids. The germline gives CDR1 MNHNS, CDR2 SASEGT. The chain's CDR3 is CASTLDRGNQPQHF. CDR3 sequence (DNA): TGTGCCAGCACCCTCGACAGGGGCAATCAGCCCCAGCATTTT.

The chain couples TRBV5-1 to TRBJ2-1; 7 positions match TRBD1. Germline V CDR1 and CDR2: SGHRS, YFSETQ. The J segment lost 1 base and the V segment lost 4 bases, leaving 5 bases of the junction unmatched. The length of the CDR3 is 15 residues. CDR3 amino acids: CASSPDRPSYNEQFF. CDR3 DNA sequence: TGCGCCAGCAGCCCGGACAGGCCGTCCTACAATGAGCAGTTCTTC.

The gene calls are TRBV2 and TRBJ1-4; possible D gene TRBD1, 6 bases. V was clipped by 9 bases and J by 8 bases, with 19 bases between them. CDR3 size: 14 residues. The germline CDR1 and CDR2 sequences are SNHLY and FYNNEI. The CDR3 here is CASQGKQGTEKLFF. CDR3 bases: TGTGCCAGTCAGGGGAAGCAGGGCACCGAAAAACTGTTTTTT. The full variable domain, its missing parts supplied by reference TRBV2 and TRBJ1-4, is EPEVTQTPSHQVTQMGQEVILRCVPISNHLYFYWYRQILGQKVEFLVSFYNNEISEKSEIFDDQFSVERPDGSNFTLKIRSTKLEDSAMYFCASQGKQGTEKLFFGSGTQLSVL.

This clone is a singleton in its sample. The gene calls are TRBV5-1 and TRBJ1-5, with D possibly matching TRBD1 (5 bases). Germline V gives CDR1 SGHRS, CDR2 YFSETQ. The length of the CDR3 is 14 residues. Trimming removed 2 bases at V and 6 bases at J, with 12 bases between. The CDR3 DNA reads TGCGCCAGCAGCTTAGGGGCAGGTAGTCAGCCCCAGCATTTT. As protein: CASSLGAGSQPQHF.

CDR3 DNA: TGTGCCAGCAGCTTAGTGCTCAGGGGGCCCGGGGAGCTGTTTTTT. Its protein product is CASSLVLRGPGELFF. The chain links TRBV7-2 to TRBJ2-2, with 8 bases identical to TRBD1. V trimming: 1 base; J trimming: 6 bases; junction bases outside the gene matches: 4. This CDR3 is built from 15 residues. Germline V gene data show CDR1 as SGHTA and CDR2 as FQGNSA. The complete variable domain, with remaining parts taken from reference TRBV7-2 and TRBJ2-2, reads GAGVSQSPSNKVTEKGKDVELRCDPISGHTALYWYRQSLGQGLEFLIYFQGNSAPDKSGLPSDRFSAERTGGSVSTLTIQRTQQEDSAVYLCASSLVLRGPGELFFGEGSRLTVL.